This T cell receptor beta chain was profiled in a study of identical twins. Whole-study results and caveats: Within beta out-of-frame sequences, the excess sharing observed between twins was weaker.

The ends were cut back, 1 base at V and 3 bases at J, with 13 bases in the middle. This CDR3 is 16 amino acids long. The germline CDR1 and CDR2 sequences are SGHTA and FQGNSA. This clonotype was picked up a small number of times. Its target is unknown. TCRdb processed the 5' RACE reads anew with MiXCR; each CDR3 protein has one entry. This sample carries around 450,000 distinct CDR3 sequences, 12% to 15% of them seen once, and the ten largest clones take around 0.52%. Separately, the same data were catalogued under a study of yellow fever vaccine responses in identical twins. As that study records: Convergence reportedly seemed to mark part of the twins' vaccine T cell response, with personalization marking the rest.

Sequencing used CD4+ T cells sorted from blood. The TCR sequence derives from a young woman in good health. The J gene is TRBJ1-5, the V gene TRBV7-2; TRBD1 is a possible D gene (6 bases). The CDR3 DNA reads as TGTGCCAGCAGCTTAGAAAACAGGGCAATCAATCAGCCCCAGCATTTT. Encoded protein: CASSLENRAINQPQHF.